Reported below is one TCR beta chain. Time point meaning: patch test 3, about 24 weeks after DPC sensitization. Treatment: therapeutic diphenylcyclopropenone sensitization with weekly scalp DPC. The library tagged each cDNA molecule with unique molecular identifiers. TCRdb itself ran the RACE reads through MiXCR, one entry per CDR3 protein. The sample carries roughly 84,000 distinct CDR3 sequences, 11% recorded once. This entry is derived from a study of human T cells and chemical hapten exposure. Trimming removed 1 base from V and 7 bases from J; junction bases left unmatched: 5. This CDR3 has 13 amino acids. The germline CDR1 and CDR2 sequences are SQVTM and ANQGSEA.

The chain recombines TRBV29-1 with TRBJ1-1; TRBD1 aligns across 8 bases. The clonotype comes from a woman between 45 and 60 years old with alopecia areata. Some clones in this sample may be carry-over from other donors' samples. The sample in question was whole blood, obtained in connection with sensitization to the hapten diphenylcyclopropenone (DPC). The CDR3 region is CSVEGQGALEAFF. The DNA for the CDR3 is TGCAGCGTTGAAGGGCAGGGGGCGCTTGAAGCTTTCTTT. The whole variable domain, filled in from reference TRBV29-1 and TRBJ1-1, reads SAVISQKPSRDICQRGTSLTIQCQVDSQVTMMFWYRQQPGQSLTLIATANQGSEATYESGFVIDKFPISRPNLTFSTLTVSNMSPEDSSIYLCSVEGQGALEAFFGQGTRLTVV.